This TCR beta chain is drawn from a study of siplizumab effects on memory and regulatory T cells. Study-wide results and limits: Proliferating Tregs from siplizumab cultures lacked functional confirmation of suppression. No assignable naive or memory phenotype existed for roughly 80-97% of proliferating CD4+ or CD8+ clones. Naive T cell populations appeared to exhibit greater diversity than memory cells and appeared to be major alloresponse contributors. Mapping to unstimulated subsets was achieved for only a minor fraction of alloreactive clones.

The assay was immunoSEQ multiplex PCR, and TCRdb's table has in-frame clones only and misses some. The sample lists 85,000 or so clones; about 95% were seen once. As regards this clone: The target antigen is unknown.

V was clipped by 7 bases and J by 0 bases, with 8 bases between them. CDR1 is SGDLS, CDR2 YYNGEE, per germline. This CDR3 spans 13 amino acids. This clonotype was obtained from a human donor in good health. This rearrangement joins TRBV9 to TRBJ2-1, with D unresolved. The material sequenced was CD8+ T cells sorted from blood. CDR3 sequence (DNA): TGTGCCAGCGGAGAGTACTCCTACAATGAGCAGTTCTTC. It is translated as CASGEYSYNEQFF.